This record concerns one T cell receptor (beta chain) sequence. Its specificity is unknown. The data originate from a study of T-cell reconstitution after alpha-beta-depleted transplantation in children. Study-level findings and limits: For some patients, TCRbeta diversity was high at day 60 because of recipient T cells and thymic progenitors that survived. T-cell counts and diversity were attributed mostly to newly produced T cells one year after transplant. Two months or so post-transplant, alpha-beta T cells reportedly derived from several hundred expanded graft clones.

Unique molecular identifiers were incorporated during preparation of the TCRbeta library. TCRdb re-called the PCR reads through MiXCR, storing one row per CDR3 protein. Of around 960,000 distinct CDR3 sequences listed, about 30% are singletons. This clonotype was obtained from a boy in the first two years of life who had a stem cell transplant for SCID, so the T cells may come from the graft donor. The sample was PBMCs, mostly from graft donor cells, taken 360 days after TCRalphabeta/CD19-depleted stem cell transplant.

For the CDR3, the DNA is TGCAGTGCTTTCCAGGGTCTAGCCAAAAACATTCAGTACTTC. Translating it yields CSAFQGLAKNIQYF. The chain combines TRBV20-1 with TRBJ2-4, with TRBD1 as a possible D gene (5 bases). The CDR3 has 14 residues. Germline V gene data show CDR1 as DFQATT and CDR2 as SNEGSKA (reference sequence). Trimming took off 5 bases at V and 0 bases at J, with 11 bases between the two ends.